The next 24 T cell receptor beta chains were all read from a single sample in a study of blood T cell repertoires in COVID-19. Some clones are missing from TCRdb's copy, which holds only in-frame ones; the method was immunoSEQ multiplex PCR. The sample lists more than 65,000 clones, roughly three quarters occurring once. The sequenced sample was peripheral blood. The receptors originated from a woman in her fifties or sixties with acute or convalescent COVID-19.

The chain is built from TRBV4-3 and TRBJ2-3, with D perhaps TRBD2 (5 bases). This CDR3 is built from 13 residues. The germline V gene encodes CDR1 LGHNA and CDR2 YSLEER. V lost 4 bases, J lost 4 bases, and 9 bases lay in between. The CDR3 DNA sequence: TGCGCCAGCAGCCCAACTAGTTCAGATACGCAGTATTTT. This encodes CASSPTSSDTQYF.

The chain carries TRBV6-2 or TRBV6-3 and TRBJ2-3; TRBD2 matches at 12 bases. This CDR3 is 16 amino acids long. Trimming took 5 bases from V and 2 from J; bases not matched to a gene: 5. The germline CDR1 and CDR2 sequences are MNHEY and SVGEGT. The CDR3 nucleotides are TGTGCCAGCAGTCGAAGACTAGCGGGGGTCACAGATACGCAGTATTTT. Encoded protein: CASSRRLAGVTDTQYF.

The table lists this clone with a count of one. The chain joins TRBV5-4 to TRBJ1-2; D not resolved. Germline V CDR1 and CDR2: SGHNT, YYREEE (reference sequence). The length of the CDR3 is 13 residues. Between the trimmed V and J ends, which lost 0 bases and 8 bases, there was a span of 11 bases. DNA of the CDR3: TGTGCCAGCAGCTTGGACGGGATACAAGGCTACACCTTC. Residues: CASSLDGIQGYTF.

The chain is built from TRBV3-1 (or the pseudogene TRBV3-2) and TRBJ2-5; D unclear. V was trimmed by 7 bases and J by 1 base, leaving 16 bases between them. Per the germline V gene, CDR1 is LGHDT and CDR2 is YNNKEL (reference sequence). The CDR3 loop spans 15 amino acids. CDR3: CASNPAGQVQETQYF. In DNA form, the CDR3 reads TGTGCCAGCAACCCCGCTGGGCAGGTCCAAGAGACCCAGTACTTC.

This clone showed up just once. This chain uses TRBV2 with TRBJ1-2; weak D call: TRBD1 (5 bases). The germline V and J ends were trimmed by 7 bases and 3 bases, with 12 bases remaining between them. CDR1 is SNHLY, CDR2 FYNNEI, per germline. The CDR3 is 13 residues long. The DNA of the CDR3 is TGTGCCAGCAACCCCGGGGGGGACTATGGCTACACCTTC. Translating it yields CASNPGGDYGYTF.

The chain combines TRBV3-1 (or the pseudogene TRBV3-2) with TRBJ2-1; TRBD1 agrees at 8 bases. The CDR3 length is 15 residues. The J segment lost 7 bases and the V segment lost 4 bases, leaving 9 bases of the junction unmatched. Germline assignment: CDR1 LGHDT and CDR2 YNNKEL (reference sequence). CDR3 DNA sequence: TGTGCCAGCAGCCCGGACAGGGTCCTCCTTAATGAGCAGTTCTTC. Translating gives CASSPDRVLLNEQFF.

The chain recombines TRBV30 with TRBJ2-7; TRBD2 matches at 7 bases. The V segment lost 4 bases and the J segment 2 bases; nucleotides outside the gene matches: 14. This CDR3 is 16 amino acids long. Germline assignment: CDR1 GTSNPN and CDR2 SVGIG (reference sequence). The CDR3 region has the DNA TGTGCCTGGACGGGGGGAAGCGGGGACCCCCCCTACGAGCAGTACTTC. As protein: CAWTGGSGDPPYEQYF.

The chain is built from TRBV27 and TRBJ2-6; perhaps TRBD1 as D (5 bases). The germline CDR1 and CDR2 sequences are MNHEY and SMNVEV (reference sequence). This CDR3 region has 13 residues. Trimming took off 5 bases at V and 7 bases at J, with 9 bases between the two ends. The CDR3 is CASSVTGANVLTF. In DNA form, the CDR3 reads TGTGCCAGCAGTGTTACAGGAGCCAACGTCCTGACTTTC.

The V gene is TRBV7-9, the J gene TRBJ2-5; D is possibly TRBD1 (8 bases). The CDR3 loop spans 15 amino acids. The germline V and J ends were trimmed by 0 bases and 7 bases, with 15 bases remaining between them. CDR1 SEHNR and CDR2 FQNEAQ come from the germline V gene (reference sequence). The CDR3 here is CASSLAASGQGTQYF. For the CDR3, the DNA is TGTGCCAGCAGCTTAGCGGCTAGCGGACAGGGGACCCAGTACTTC. The whole variable domain, filled in from reference TRBV7-9 and TRBJ2-5, reads DTGVSQNPRHKITKRGQNVTFRCDPISEHNRLYWYRQTLGQGPEFLTYFQNEAQLEKSRLLSDRFSAERPKGSFSTLEIQRTEQGDSAMYLCASSLAASGQGTQYFGPGTRLLVL.

The rearrangement joins TRBV10-3 to TRBJ1-2; TRBD1 agrees at 8 bases. V trimming: 6 bases; J trimming: 3 bases; junction bases outside the gene matches: 6. This CDR3 spans 14 amino acids. Germline V CDR1 and CDR2: ENHRY, SYGVKD. In nucleotides, the CDR3 is TGTGCCATCAGGAAGGACAGGGAGGACTATGGCTACACCTTC. Translated, it gives CAIRKDREDYGYTF.

This sequence joins TRBV6-5 and TRBJ2-2; D remains unclear. Trimming removed 7 bases from V and 5 bases from J, with 8 bases in between. The CDR3 sequence is 12 residues long. Germline values: CDR1 MNHEY, CDR2 SVGAGI. Here the CDR3 DNA reads TGTGCCAGCACCCCGCGGACCGGGGAGCTGTTTTTT. Residues: CASTPRTGELFF.

This rearrangement joins TRBV6-1 to TRBJ1-2; 11 nucleotides agree with TRBD1. The V gene end was trimmed by 0 bases and the J gene end by 4 bases; junction bases not matched to a gene: 1. This CDR3 contains 15 residues. Germline assignment: CDR1 MNHNS and CDR2 SASEGT. The CDR3 region has the DNA TGTGCCAGCAGTGAAGCGGGACAGGGGGTCTATGGCTACACCTTC. This codes for CASSEAGQGVYGYTF.

The chain couples TRBV3-1 (or the pseudogene TRBV3-2) to TRBJ2-6; the D gene is possibly TRBD1 (5 bases). The CDR3 extends over 13 amino acids. The V and J ends lost 10 bases and 1 base respectively, with 8 bases between them. CDR1 and CDR2 from the germline V gene are LGHDT and YNNKEL (reference sequence). CDR3 in amino acids: CATAGSGANVLTF. The CDR3 DNA follows: TGTGCCACCGCAGGGTCTGGGGCCAACGTCCTGACTTTC.

The gene calls are TRBV29-1 and TRBJ2-1, with unresolved D. This CDR3 has 10 residues. V dropped 5 bases and J dropped 10 bases, with 9 bases sitting between them. Germline CDR1 SQVTM, CDR2 ANQGSEA. The DNA for the CDR3 is TGCAGCGTTAAACACGGGGAGCAGTTCTTC. It is translated as CSVKHGEQFF.

V and J are TRBV6-2 or TRBV6-3 and TRBJ2-7; the D is unclear. With 0 bases removed from V and 5 bases from J, the gap between germline ends came to 11 bases. Looked up from germline, CDR1 is MNHEY and CDR2 is SVGEGT. The CDR3 is 14 residues long. The CDR3, as DNA: TGTGCCAGCAGTTACTCAAGTTTAGAGAACGAGCAGTACTTC. Translation: CASSYSSLENEQYF.

The rearrangement joins TRBV19 to TRBJ1-5; D not resolved. Per germline, CDR1 LNHDA and CDR2 SQIVND (reference sequence). CDR3 length equals 15 residues. The V gene lost 8 bases and the J gene lost 2 bases, with 16 bases spanning the gap. CDR3 region: CASAYLLAGNQPQHF. As DNA, the CDR3 is TGTGCCAGTGCGTACTTATTGGCGGGCAATCAGCCCCAGCATTTT.

The chain uses TRBV5-1 and TRBJ2-7, with no clear D. Germline V gene sequence: CDR1 SGHRS, CDR2 YFSETQ. V lost 6 bases and J lost 7, with 20 bases in between. There are 14 residues in the CDR3. The CDR3 loop is CASNDHGPSREQYF. The CDR3, as DNA: TGCGCCAGCAACGACCATGGGCCCTCCCGGGAGCAGTACTTC.

The chain's CDR3 is CASTLGTSSTDTQYF. DNA for the CDR3: TGTGCCAGCACCTTGGGGACATCTAGCACAGATACGCAGTATTTT. This chain connects TRBV2 to TRBJ2-3, with D tentatively TRBD1 (6 bases). The V and J ends lost 7 bases and 0 bases respectively, with 14 bases between them. Per the germline V gene, CDR1 is SNHLY and CDR2 is FYNNEI. This CDR3 is built from 15 residues.

This clone has only a few counts. This chain connects TRBV19 to TRBJ2-2; tentatively, D is TRBD1 (6 bases). The V end lost 5 bases, the J end lost 2 bases, and 18 bases lay between the germline ends. Looked up from germline, CDR1 is LNHDA and CDR2 is SQIVND (reference sequence). The CDR3 covers 17 residues. For the CDR3, the DNA is TGTGCCAGTAGTGCCCATCCAGGGGTAGGAAACACCGGGGAGCTGTTTTTT. Translating gives CASSAHPGVGNTGELFF. Complete variable domain (other parts from reference TRBV19 and TRBJ2-2): DGGITQSPKYLFRKEGQNVTLSCEQNLNHDAMYWYRQDPGQGLRLIYYSQIVNDFQKGDIAEGYSVSREKKESFPLTVTSAQKNPTAFYLCASSAHPGVGNTGELFFGEGSRLTVL.

Only one count was recorded for this clone. The V and J genes are TRBV7-3 and TRBJ2-3; 11 nucleotides line up with TRBD2. Germline trimming cut 5 bases from V and 1 base from J; bases unmatched to any gene: 2. The CDR3 has 15 amino acids. The germline gives CDR1 SGHTA, CDR2 FQGTGA. CDR3 sequence: CASSTGLAGTDTQYF. The CDR3 bases are TGTGCCAGCAGCACGGGACTAGCGGGCACAGATACGCAGTATTTT. Full variable domain (missing parts from reference TRBV7-3 and TRBJ2-3): GAGVSQTPSNKVTEKGKYVELRCDPISGHTALYWYRQSLGQGPEFLIYFQGTGAADDSGLPNDRFFAVRPEGSVSTLKIQRTERGDSAVYLCASSTGLAGTDTQYFGPGTRLTVL.

This chain joins TRBV5-6 and TRBJ1-6; the D is unclear. The germline V gene encodes CDR1 SGHDT and CDR2 YYEEEE. V lost 0 bases, J lost 15 bases, and 16 bases lay in between. The CDR3 totals 14 residues. This chain's CDR3 is CASSLDLSSLSLHF. CDR3 in DNA: TGTGCCAGCAGCTTGGATCTTTCAAGTCTCAGCCTCCACTTT.

V and J are TRBV10-3 and TRBJ2-7; TRBD1 agrees at 11 bases. J was trimmed by 3 bases and V by 6 bases; bases with no gene match: 7. This CDR3 is 15 amino acids long. In germline, CDR1 is ENHRY, CDR2 SYGVKD. The CDR3 region has the DNA TGTGCCATCAGCTGGCCGGGACAGGGGGTCTACGAGCAGTACTTC. Its translation: CAISWPGQGVYEQYF.

V usage is TRBV5-1 and J usage is TRBJ2-5; maybe TRBD2 (5 bases). Germline CDR1 and CDR2: SGHRS and YFSETQ. This CDR3 region has 16 residues. Between the trimmed V and J ends, which lost 4 bases and 3 bases, there was a span of 19 bases. The chain's CDR3 is CASSPQPTSSEETQYF. The DNA for the CDR3 is TGCGCCAGCAGCCCCCAGCCCACTAGTTCAGAAGAGACCCAGTACTTC.

The J gene is TRBJ2-3, the V gene TRBV24-1, with D uncertain. The CDR3 runs 15 residues. The V end was cut by 4 bases, the J end by 1 base, with 11 bases between. The germline gives CDR1 KGHDR, CDR2 SFDVKD. CDR3 DNA sequence: TGTGCCACCAGTGAGTCCGGCGCGGGCACAGATACGCAGTATTTT. It translates to CATSESGAGTDTQYF.